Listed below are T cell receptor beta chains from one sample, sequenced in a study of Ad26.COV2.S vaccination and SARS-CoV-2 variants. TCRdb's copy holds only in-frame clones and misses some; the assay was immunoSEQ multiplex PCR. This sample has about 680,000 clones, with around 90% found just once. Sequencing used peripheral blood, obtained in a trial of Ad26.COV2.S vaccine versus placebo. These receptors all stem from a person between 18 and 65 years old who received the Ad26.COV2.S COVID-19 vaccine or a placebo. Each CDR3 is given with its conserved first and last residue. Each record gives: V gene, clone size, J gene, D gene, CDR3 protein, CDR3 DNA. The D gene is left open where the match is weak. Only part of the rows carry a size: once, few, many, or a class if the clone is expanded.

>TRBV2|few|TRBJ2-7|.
CASGLSSYEQYF
TGTGCCAGCGGGCTCAGCTCCTACGAGCAGTACTTC
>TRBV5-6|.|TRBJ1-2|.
CASSLIRQGPYGYTF
TGTGCCAGCAGCTTGATCCGGCAGGGCCCCTATGGCTACACCTTC
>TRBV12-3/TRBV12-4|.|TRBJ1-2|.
CASHMEGSAYTF
TGTGCCAGCCATATGGAAGGTAGTGCCTACACCTTC
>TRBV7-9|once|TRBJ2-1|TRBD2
CASSLTPGLAGGREQFF
TGTGCCAGCAGCTTAACGCCGGGACTAGCGGGGGGGCGTGAGCAGTTCTTC
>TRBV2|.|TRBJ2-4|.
CASTAGVAKNIQYF
TGTGCCAGCACCGCAGGGGTAGCCAAAAACATTCAGTACTTC
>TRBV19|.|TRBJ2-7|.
CASSKEGASYEQYF
TGTGCCAGTAGTAAGGAGGGGGCCTCTTACGAGCAGTACTTC
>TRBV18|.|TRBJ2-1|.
CASSPFRSEQFF
TGTGCCAGCTCACCATTTAGGTCTGAGCAGTTCTTC
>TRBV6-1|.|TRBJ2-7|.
CASSESSGVGEQYF
TGTGCCAGCAGTGAATCGTCAGGTGTTGGCGAGCAGTACTTC
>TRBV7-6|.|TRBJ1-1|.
CATAAGMNTEAFF
TGTGCTACCGCCGCTGGAATGAACACTGAAGCTTTCTTT
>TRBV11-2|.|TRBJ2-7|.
CASSSSAAAYEQYF
TGTGCCAGCAGCTCCTCAGCGGCGGCCTACGAGCAGTACTTC
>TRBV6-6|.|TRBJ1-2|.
CASSYDPFNYGYTF
TGTGCCAGCAGTTACGACCCCTTTAACTATGGCTACACCTTC